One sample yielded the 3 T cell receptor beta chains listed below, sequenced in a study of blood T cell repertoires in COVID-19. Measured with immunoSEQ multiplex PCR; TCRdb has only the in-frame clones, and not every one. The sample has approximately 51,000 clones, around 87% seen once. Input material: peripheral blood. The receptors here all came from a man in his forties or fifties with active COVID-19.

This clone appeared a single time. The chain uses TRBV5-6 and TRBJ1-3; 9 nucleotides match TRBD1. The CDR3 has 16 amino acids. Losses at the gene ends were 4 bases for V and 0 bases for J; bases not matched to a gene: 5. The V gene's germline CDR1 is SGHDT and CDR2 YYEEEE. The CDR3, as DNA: TGTGCCAGCAGCACCCGGGACAGGGACTCTGGAAACACCATATATTTT. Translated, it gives CASSTRDRDSGNTIYF.

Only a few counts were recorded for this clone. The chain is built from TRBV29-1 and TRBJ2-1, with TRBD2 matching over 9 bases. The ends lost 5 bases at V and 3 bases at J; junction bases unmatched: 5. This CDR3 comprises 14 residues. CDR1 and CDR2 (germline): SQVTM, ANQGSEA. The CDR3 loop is CSVLRGRGYNEQFF. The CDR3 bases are TGCAGCGTTTTACGCGGGAGGGGCTACAATGAGCAGTTCTTC.

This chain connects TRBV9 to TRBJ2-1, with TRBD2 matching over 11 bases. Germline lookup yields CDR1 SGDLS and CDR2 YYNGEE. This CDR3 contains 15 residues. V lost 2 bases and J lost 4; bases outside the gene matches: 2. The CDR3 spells CASSVRLAGYNEQFF. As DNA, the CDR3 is TGTGCCAGCAGCGTTCGACTAGCGGGGTACAATGAGCAGTTCTTC.